This T cell receptor beta chain was recovered during a study of T cell responses to AZD1222 COVID-19 vaccine. Comments on this clone: Antigen specificity is unknown.

General observations from the study: Spike-spanning, vaccine-associated CD4 TCRs were dominant at 160-218 and 743-854. Among those given AZD1222, only 6 or 7 were seropositive at baseline. Nearly half of the spike-specific TCRs reportedly recognize variant regions that carry no mutations.

The data were produced by immunoSEQ multiplex PCR, yet TCRdb's version contains in-frame clones alone and is incomplete. Here the sample spans 250,000 to 300,000 clones, about 94% being singletons. It was second doses at about 4 or about 12 weeks that were pooled. The TCR comes from an adult who received the AZD1222 COVID-19 vaccine. The material was peripheral blood, obtained 28 days after the second AZD1222 dose.

The chain's CDR3 is CASSGPIGNIQYF. The CDR3 DNA sequence: TGTGCCAGCAGTGGACCGATCGGGAACATTCAGTACTTC. This chain connects TRBV2 to TRBJ2-4, with no clear D. The germline CDR1 and CDR2 sequences are SNHLY and FYNNEI. The CDR3 sequence is 13 residues long. Trimming removed 4 bases at V and 7 bases at J, with 11 bases between.